A single sample is the source of the 28 T cell receptor beta chains below, sequenced in a study of glioma-infiltrating T cells. Using RNA template, CDR3s of TCR alpha and beta were amplified with iRepertoire arm-PCR. TCRdb analysed the multiplex PCR reads with MiXCR anew, one entry per CDR3 protein. The sample consists of over 130,000 distinct CDR3 sequences, 30% to 40% of them appearing once. The sequencing sample was made of glioma tissue, nonneoplastic brain tissue, or PBMCs (not recorded which). These receptors were collected from a human donor with low-grade glioma or glioblastoma, undergoing nonglioma brain surgery, or in good health (not recorded which).

At least ten counts were recorded for this clonotype. The rearrangement links TRBV24-1 to TRBJ1-2, with D tentatively TRBD1 (6 bases). CDR1 is KGHDR, CDR2 SFDVKD, per germline. V lost 3 bases, J lost 7 bases, and 17 bases lay in between. The CDR3 spans 15 residues. Here the CDR3 DNA reads TGTGCCACCAGTGATGCTACAGGGCCCTCTAGTGGCTACACCTTC. Its protein is CATSDATGPSSGYTF.

V and J are TRBV7-9 and TRBJ2-7; TRBD1 agrees at 8 bases. CDR1 is SEHNR and CDR2 is FQNEAQ in the germline V gene (reference sequence). The CDR3 length is 12 residues. The V segment lost 5 bases and the J segment 8 bases; nucleotides outside the gene matches: 5. The CDR3 region is CASSLTGDKQYF. Here the CDR3 DNA reads TGTGCCAGCAGCCTGACAGGGGACAAGCAGTACTTC.

This clonotype has a handful of counts. V is TRBV7-2 and J is TRBJ2-7; perhaps D is TRBD1 or TRBD2 (5 bases each). CDR1 is SGHTA and CDR2 is FQGNSA in the germline V gene. Trimming took off 4 bases at V and 2 bases at J, with 12 bases between the two ends. The length of the CDR3 is 14 residues. The CDR3 is CASSSFGGTYEQYF. CDR3 nucleotide sequence: TGTGCCAGCAGCTCATTTGGGGGAACCTACGAGCAGTACTTC. Complete variable domain (other parts from reference TRBV7-2 and TRBJ2-7): GAGVSQSPSNKVTEKGKDVELRCDPISGHTALYWYRQSLGQGLEFLIYFQGNSAPDKSGLPSDRFSAERTGGSVSTLTIQRTQQEDSAVYLCASSSFGGTYEQYFGPGTRLTVT.

The chain carries TRBV6-1 and TRBJ2-7; 9 bases align to TRBD1. The CDR3 extends over 15 amino acids. Germline CDR1 reads MNHNS; CDR2 reads SASEGT. Trimming removed 3 bases from V and 5 bases from J; junction bases left unmatched: 8. The CDR3 loop reads CASSDPSDRGHEQYF. The DNA for the CDR3 is TGTGCCAGCAGTGACCCATCGGACAGGGGCCACGAGCAGTACTTC.

This clonotype has just a few counts. The rearrangement uses TRBV6-1 and TRBJ1-1, with D unclear. Trimming cost V 6 bases and J 0 bases, with 14 bases left between them. The length of the CDR3 is 15 residues. Per germline, CDR1 MNHNS and CDR2 SASEGT. The CDR3, as DNA: TGTGCCAGCAGACTACCGGAACCCATGAACACTGAAGCTTTCTTT. It specifies CASRLPEPMNTEAFF.

This clonotype turned up a few times. Written as DNA, the CDR3 is TGTGCCACCAGAGGGGGGCGAGGCTACACCTTC. Its protein is CATRGGRGYTF. V is TRBV27 and J is TRBJ1-2, with a possible D match to TRBD1 (6 bases). CDR1 is MNHEY and CDR2 is SMNVEV in the germline V gene (reference sequence). The V and J ends lost 10 bases and 8 bases respectively, with 14 bases between them. CDR3 length: 11 amino acids.

The count of this clonotype is one. The rearrangement links TRBV6-1 to TRBJ2-7; 10 bases fit TRBD1. Germline-derived CDR1 and CDR2 are MNHNS and SASEGT. The V gene end was trimmed by 6 bases and the J gene end by 2 bases; junction bases not matched to a gene: 7. This CDR3 contains 15 residues. The CDR3 loop is CASSPGTGVTYEQYF. The CDR3 bases are TGTGCCAGCAGCCCCGGGACAGGGGTTACCTACGAGCAGTACTTC.

This chain uses TRBV5-6 with TRBJ2-3, with 7 bases identical to TRBD2. CDR1 and CDR2 from the germline V gene are SGHDT and YYEEEE. The trim removed 6 bases at V and 3 bases at J, leaving 10 bases unmatched. The CDR3 runs to 15 residues. CDR3 sequence (DNA): TGTGCCAGCATGGTAGCGGGTAAACGGACAGATACGCAGTATTTT. Translation gives CASMVAGKRTDTQYF.

V usage is TRBV6-1 and J usage is TRBJ1-1; perhaps TRBD1 as D (5 bases). Trimming cost V 7 bases and J 2 bases, with 11 bases left between them. Looked up from germline, CDR1 is MNHNS and CDR2 is SASEGT. CDR3 size: 13 residues. The CDR3 nucleotides are TGTGCCAGCATGGGGGGAGAAAACACTGAAGCTTTCTTT. Its protein product is CASMGGENTEAFF.

This clonotype appeared a single time. The DNA is left out, because the CDR3 cannot be placed on it with certainty; the CDR3 is given as TCRdb lists it. The V and J genes are TRBV6-1 and TRBJ2-7; the table's D call of TRBD1 was not tested on the DNA. The CDR3 length is 13 residues, termini included. Germline CDR1 and CDR2: MNHNS and SASEGT. This chain's CDR3 is CASSTSTGYEQYF.

There are a few counts of this clonotype. This sequence joins TRBV28 and TRBJ1-5; D possibly corresponds to TRBD1 (5 bases). The CDR3 runs 14 residues. V was pared by 5 bases and J by 2 bases, with 10 bases between. Per the germline V gene, CDR1 is MDHEN and CDR2 is SYDVKM. The CDR3 region has the DNA TGTGCCAGCAGTCAAGGACACGGCAATCAGCCCCAGCATTTT. It yields the protein CASSQGHGNQPQHF.

The rearrangement links TRBV6-5 to TRBJ2-7; D might be TRBD2 (5 bases). The CDR3 has 13 amino acids. Germline-derived CDR1 and CDR2 are MNHEY and SVGAGI. V lost 7 bases to trimming and J lost 2 bases, with 12 bases between them. CDR3 region: CASTDPGTYEQYF. The DNA of the CDR3 is TGTGCCAGCACTGACCCGGGGACCTACGAGCAGTACTTC.

This chain connects TRBV25-1 to TRBJ1-2, with D perhaps matching TRBD1 (5 bases). V dropped 7 bases and J dropped 8 bases, with 17 bases sitting between them. This CDR3 spans 13 amino acids. Per germline, CDR1 MGHDK and CDR2 SYGVNS. CDR3 nucleotides: TGTGCCAGCACCGCCGGGGCCCTGGGGGGCTACACCTTC. Its translation is CASTAGALGGYTF.

This rearrangement joins TRBV11-2 to TRBJ2-3, with D uncertain. CDR1 and CDR2 (germline): SGHAT, FQNNGV. The ends were cut back, 5 bases at V and 0 bases at J, with 15 bases in the middle. This CDR3 is built from 16 residues. In nucleotides, the CDR3 is TGTGCCAGCAGCCTTCGGTTAGACACTAGCACAGATACGCAGTATTTT. Its translation: CASSLRLDTSTDTQYF.

In regard to this clonotype: The junction shows a germline mismatch at one end, possibly a read error. The V call is TRBV7-2, the J call TRBJ2-3; D remains ambiguous. There are 14 residues in the CDR3. Germline CDR1 reads SGHTA; CDR2 reads FQGNSA. CDR3 sequence: CASSFGEATDTQYF. The CDR3 DNA is TGCGCCAGCAGCTTTGGGGAAGCCACAGATACGCAGTATTTT.

This clonotype came up a few times. The genes are TRBV19 and TRBJ2-3; the match to TRBD2 covers 11 bases. Trimming took 7 bases from V and 4 from J; bases not matched to a gene: 10. CDR3 length: 16 amino acids. The V gene's germline CDR1 is LNHDA and CDR2 SQIVND (reference sequence). CDR3 DNA sequence: TGTGCCAGTACCTCAGTAGCGGGAGGGCCCGCAGATACGCAGTATTTT. As protein: CASTSVAGGPADTQYF.

This clonotype showed up just a few times. This chain joins TRBV27 and TRBJ2-1, with 15 bases lining up with TRBD2. The germline V gene encodes CDR1 MNHEY and CDR2 SMNVEV (reference sequence). CDR3 length equals 16 residues. V lost 6 bases and J lost 0; bases outside the gene matches: 0. This chain's CDR3 is CASRGLAGGSYNEQFF. In nucleotides, the CDR3 is TGTGCCAGCAGGGGACTAGCGGGGGGCTCCTACAATGAGCAGTTCTTC.

This chain joins TRBV4-2 and TRBJ2-1; 8 bases line up with TRBD2. After removal of 0 bases from V and 8 bases from J, the junction contained 6 bases not matched to a gene. This CDR3 is 15 amino acids long. CDR1 and CDR2 from the germline V gene are LGHNA and YNFKEQ. CDR3: CASSQDDSGSYEQFF. Here the CDR3 DNA reads TGTGCCAGCAGCCAAGATGACAGCGGGAGTTATGAGCAGTTCTTC.

This clonotype was observed a few times. The rearrangement links TRBV7-2 to TRBJ2-7; the D gene could be TRBD1 or TRBD2 (5 bases each). V was pared by 8 bases and J by 4 bases, with 15 bases between. The germline CDR1 and CDR2 sequences are SGHTA and FQGNSA. CDR3 size: 13 residues. Written as DNA, the CDR3 is TGTGCCAGCCAAGGGGCTAGCTCTTACGAGCAGTACTTC. Protein: CASQGASSYEQYF.

This clonotype was detected only a few times. The J gene is TRBJ1-2, the V gene TRBV7-2, with unresolved D. The germline V and J ends were trimmed by 1 base and 4 bases, with 10 bases remaining between them. The germline gives CDR1 SGHTA, CDR2 FQGNSA. The CDR3 is 14 amino acids. In nucleotides, the CDR3 is TGTGCCAGCAGCTTAGGATGGGGAACCTATGGCTACACCTTC. Amino acid sequence: CASSLGWGTYGYTF.

In this sample, this clonotype turned up many times. This rearrangement joins TRBV6-2 or TRBV6-3 to TRBJ2-3, with a possible D match to TRBD2 (5 bases). This CDR3 region has 15 residues. Trimming shortened V by 0 bases and J by 2 bases, and 9 bases separated the two germline ends. Germline V lookup: CDR1 MNHEY, CDR2 SVGEGT. The CDR3 region is CASSYSVGATDTQYF. The CDR3 nucleotides read TGTGCCAGCAGTTACTCAGTGGGAGCCACAGATACGCAGTATTTT.

Only a few counts were recorded for this clonotype. This rearrangement joins TRBV11-2 to TRBJ1-5; D gene unclear. Germline CDR1 is SGHAT and CDR2 is FQNNGV. The CDR3 spans 13 residues. V was trimmed by 0 bases and J by 7 bases, leaving 7 bases between them. CDR3 region: CASSLDSSQPQHF. The CDR3 DNA sequence: TGTGCCAGCAGCTTAGACAGTTCCCAGCCCCAGCATTTT.

The J gene is TRBJ1-2, the V gene TRBV28; no reliable D call. V dropped 5 bases and J dropped 8 bases, with 18 bases sitting between them. The CDR3 is 14 residues long. Germline V gene sequence: CDR1 MDHEN, CDR2 SYDVKM. The CDR3 region is CASSKAGDVGGYTF. As DNA, the CDR3 is TGTGCCAGCAGTAAAGCCGGGGATGTCGGCGGCTACACCTTC.

This sequence joins TRBV5-5 and TRBJ2-1; D remains unclear. Germline loops: CDR1 SGHKS, CDR2 YYEKEE (reference sequence). The CDR3 has 14 amino acids. Trimming took off 4 bases at V and 5 bases at J, with 13 bases between the two ends. This chain's CDR3 is CASSLTGPNNEQFF. DNA of the CDR3: TGTGCCAGCAGCCTGACCGGACCAAACAATGAGCAGTTCTTC. The full variable domain, completed using reference TRBV5-5 and TRBJ2-1, is DAGVTQSPTHLIKTRGQQVTLRCSPISGHKSVSWYQQVLGQGPQFIFQYYEKEERGRGNFPDRFSARQFPNYSSELNVNALLLGDSALYLCASSLTGPNNEQFFGPGTRLTVL.

The rearrangement links TRBV2 to TRBJ1-1, with a weak D call TRBD1 (5 bases). Looked up from germline, CDR1 is SNHLY and CDR2 is FYNNEI. V shed 10 bases and J shed 1 base, with 16 bases lying between them. This CDR3 contains 14 residues. The CDR3 loop is CATRIAGTNTEAFF. The CDR3 DNA is TGTGCCACCCGAATCGCAGGGACGAACACTGAAGCTTTCTTT.

This chain links TRBV29-1 with TRBJ1-1, with D maybe TRBD1 (5 bases). This CDR3 is built from 12 residues. V was shortened by 4 bases and J by 1 base, with 7 bases between the two germline ends. Germline V gene lookup returns CDR1 SQVTM and CDR2 ANQGSEA. Written as DNA, the CDR3 is TGCAGCGTTGCAGGGTCGAACACTGAAGCTTTCTTT. It specifies CSVAGSNTEAFF. The whole variable domain, remainder taken from reference TRBV29-1 and TRBJ1-1, is SAVISQKPSRDICQRGTSLTIQCQVDSQVTMMFWYRQQPGQSLTLIATANQGSEATYESGFVIDKFPISRPNLTFSTLTVSNMSPEDSSIYLCSVAGSNTEAFFGQGTRLTVV.

As regards this clonotype: This may come from a read error, since a much larger clone is one base off. The genes are TRBV28 and TRBJ2-5, with TRBD2 matching over 13 bases. V lost 5 bases to trimming and J lost 9 bases; unmatched junction nucleotides: 6. From germline, CDR1 is MDHEN and CDR2 SYDVKM. The CDR3 extends over 14 amino acids. The DNA of the CDR3 is TGTGCCAGCAGTACGGGACTAGCGGGATTGTCCCAGTACTTC. Amino acid sequence: CASSTGLAGLSQYF.

This clonotype occurred once. This chain connects TRBV6-1 to TRBJ2-3, with 10 bases fitting TRBD2. Germline V gene data show CDR1 as MNHNS and CDR2 as SASEGT. V gave up 1 base and J gave up 4 bases; unmatched junction bases: 5. The CDR3 has 16 residues. Here the CDR3 DNA reads TGTGCCAGCAGTGAAGTGGGACTAGCGTACTCAGATACGCAGTATTTT. It is translated as CASSEVGLAYSDTQYF.